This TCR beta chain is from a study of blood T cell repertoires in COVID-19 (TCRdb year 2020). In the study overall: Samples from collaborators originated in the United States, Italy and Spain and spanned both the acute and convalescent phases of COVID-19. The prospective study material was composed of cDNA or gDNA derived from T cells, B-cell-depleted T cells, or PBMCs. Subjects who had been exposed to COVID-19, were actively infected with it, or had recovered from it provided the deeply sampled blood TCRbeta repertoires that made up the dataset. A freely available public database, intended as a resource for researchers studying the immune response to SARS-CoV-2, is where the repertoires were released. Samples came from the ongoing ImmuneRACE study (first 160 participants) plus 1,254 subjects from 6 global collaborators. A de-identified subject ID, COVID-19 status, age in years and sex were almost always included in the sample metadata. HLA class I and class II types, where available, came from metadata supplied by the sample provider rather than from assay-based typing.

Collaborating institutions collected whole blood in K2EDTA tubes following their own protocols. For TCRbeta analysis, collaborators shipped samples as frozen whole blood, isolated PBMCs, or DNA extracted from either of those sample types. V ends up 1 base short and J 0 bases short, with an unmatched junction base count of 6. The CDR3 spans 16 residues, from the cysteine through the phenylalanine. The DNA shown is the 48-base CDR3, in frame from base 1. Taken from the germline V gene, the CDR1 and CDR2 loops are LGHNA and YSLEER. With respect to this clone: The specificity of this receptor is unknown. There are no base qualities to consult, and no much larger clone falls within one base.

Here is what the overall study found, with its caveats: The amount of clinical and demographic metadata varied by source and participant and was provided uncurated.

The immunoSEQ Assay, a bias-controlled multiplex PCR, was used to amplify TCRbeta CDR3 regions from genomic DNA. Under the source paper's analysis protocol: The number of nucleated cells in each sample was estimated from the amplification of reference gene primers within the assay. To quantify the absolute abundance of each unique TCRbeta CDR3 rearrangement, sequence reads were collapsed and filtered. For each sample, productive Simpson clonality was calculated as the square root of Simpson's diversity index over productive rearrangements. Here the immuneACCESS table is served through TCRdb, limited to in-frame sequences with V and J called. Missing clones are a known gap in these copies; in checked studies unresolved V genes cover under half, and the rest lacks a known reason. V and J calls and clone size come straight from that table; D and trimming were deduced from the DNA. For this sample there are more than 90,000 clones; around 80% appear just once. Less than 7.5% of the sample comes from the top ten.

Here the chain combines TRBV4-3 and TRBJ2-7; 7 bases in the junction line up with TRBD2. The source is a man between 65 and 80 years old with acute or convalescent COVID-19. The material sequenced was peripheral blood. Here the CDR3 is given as CASSQGRGGSSYEQYF. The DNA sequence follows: TGCGCCAGCAGCCAAGGCCGGGGAGGGAGCTCCTACGAGCAGTACTTC.